This T cell receptor beta chain was recorded in a study of lymphopenia after photon versus proton radiotherapy. The CDR3 extends over 15 amino acids. V lost 3 bases to trimming and J lost 5 bases; unmatched junction nucleotides: 9. CDR1 is MNHNS, CDR2 SASEGT, per germline. Overall study results and limits: Post-nadir diversity loss with photons came from oligoclonal expansion, particularly CD8+ Temra cells.

With respect to this clone: As yet, its antigen is unknown.

Only in-frame clones appear in the TCRdb table, and some are missing; sequencing was by immunoSEQ multiplex PCR. Of under 20,000 clones in the sample, approximately 86% were seen once. This TCR was recovered from a man in his 70s with pancreatic cancer. J is TRBJ2-7 and V is TRBV6-1; 8 bases agree with TRBD2. The source material was peripheral blood, sampled from a patient treated with proton-based radiotherapy. The CDR3 DNA is TGTGCCAGCAGTGATGAAAGCGGGAGTTCCCACGAGCAGTACTTC. Protein product: CASSDESGSSHEQYF.